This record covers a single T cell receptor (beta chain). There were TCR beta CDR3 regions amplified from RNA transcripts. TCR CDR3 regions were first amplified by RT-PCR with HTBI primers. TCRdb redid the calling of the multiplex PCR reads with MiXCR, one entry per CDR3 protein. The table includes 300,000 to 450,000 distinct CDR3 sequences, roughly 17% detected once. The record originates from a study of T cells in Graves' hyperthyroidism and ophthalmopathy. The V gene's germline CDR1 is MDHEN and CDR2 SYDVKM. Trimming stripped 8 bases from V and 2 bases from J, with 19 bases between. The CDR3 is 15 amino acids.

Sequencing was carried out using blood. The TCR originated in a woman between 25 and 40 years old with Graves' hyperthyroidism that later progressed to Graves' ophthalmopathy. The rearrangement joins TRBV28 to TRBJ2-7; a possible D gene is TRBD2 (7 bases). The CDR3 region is CASQLGGATTYEQYF. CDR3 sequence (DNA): TGTGCCAGCCAACTAGGGGGGGCCACTACCTACGAGCAGTACTTC.